This T cell receptor (beta chain) was observed in a study of blood T cell repertoires in COVID-19. Here immunoSEQ multiplex PCR was the method, and the copy in TCRdb shows in-frame clones only, minus some. The data show about 53,000 clones, almost 85% seen once. This CDR3 comprises 13 residues. V was pared by 6 bases and J by 4 bases, with 13 bases between. The germline V gene encodes CDR1 MNHEY and CDR2 SVGAGI. Sequencing was done on a sample of peripheral blood. The chain links TRBV6-5 to TRBJ2-7, with D perhaps TRBD2 (5 bases). The source is a human donor in a cohort sampled during active COVID-19. Here the CDR3 DNA reads TGTGCCAGCAGACCCCCGGGGAGATACGAGCAGTACTTC. Amino acid sequence: CASRPPGRYEQYF.